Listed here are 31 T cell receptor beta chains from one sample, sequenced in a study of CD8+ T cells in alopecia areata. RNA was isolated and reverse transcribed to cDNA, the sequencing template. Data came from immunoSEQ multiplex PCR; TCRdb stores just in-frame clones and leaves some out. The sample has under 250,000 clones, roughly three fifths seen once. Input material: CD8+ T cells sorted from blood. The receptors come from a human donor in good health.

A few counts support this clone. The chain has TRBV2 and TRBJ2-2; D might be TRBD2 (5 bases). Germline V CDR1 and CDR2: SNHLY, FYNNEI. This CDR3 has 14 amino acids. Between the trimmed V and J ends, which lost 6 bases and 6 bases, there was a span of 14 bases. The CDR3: CASSPPSAAGELFF. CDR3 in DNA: TGTGCCAGCAGCCCTCCCTCAGCGGCCGGGGAGCTGTTTTTT.

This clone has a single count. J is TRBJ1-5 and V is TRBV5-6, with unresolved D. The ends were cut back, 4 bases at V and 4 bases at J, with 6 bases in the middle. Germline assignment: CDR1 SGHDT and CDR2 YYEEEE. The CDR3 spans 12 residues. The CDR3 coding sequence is TGTGCCAGCAGCGCTTCAAATCAGCCCCAGCATTTT. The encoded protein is CASSASNQPQHF.

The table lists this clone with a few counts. The CDR3 here is CASSQPGTRNSPLHF. As DNA, the CDR3 is TGCGCCAGCAGCCAACCCGGGACACGAAATTCACCCCTCCACTTT. J is TRBJ1-6 and V is TRBV4-1, with TRBD1 as a possible D gene (6 bases). Trimming stripped 2 bases from V and 7 bases from J, with 12 bases between. This CDR3 region has 15 residues. Per germline, CDR1 MGHRA and CDR2 YSYEKL.

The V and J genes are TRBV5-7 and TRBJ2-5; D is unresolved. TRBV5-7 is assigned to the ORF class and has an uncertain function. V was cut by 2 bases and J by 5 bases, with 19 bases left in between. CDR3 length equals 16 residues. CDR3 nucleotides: TGTGCCAGCAGCTTATATAACAGCTGGTGGTGGGAGACCCAGTACTTC. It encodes CASSLYNSWWWETQYF.

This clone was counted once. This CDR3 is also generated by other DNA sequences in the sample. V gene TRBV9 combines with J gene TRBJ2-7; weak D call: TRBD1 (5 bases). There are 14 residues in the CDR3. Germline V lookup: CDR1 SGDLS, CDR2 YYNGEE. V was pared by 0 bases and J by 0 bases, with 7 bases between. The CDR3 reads CASSVGDSSYEQYF. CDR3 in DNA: TGTGCCAGCAGCGTAGGTGACAGCTCCTACGAGCAGTACTTC.

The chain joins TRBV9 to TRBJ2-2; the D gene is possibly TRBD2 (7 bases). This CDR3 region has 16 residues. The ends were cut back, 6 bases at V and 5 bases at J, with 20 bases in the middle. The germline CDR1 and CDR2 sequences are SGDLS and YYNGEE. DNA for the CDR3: TGTGCCAGCACCGATATGGGGGGGCCGGGAACCGGGGAGCTGTTTTTT. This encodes CASTDMGGPGTGELFF.

The CDR3 DNA follows: TGTGCCAGCAGCTCCCGGGACAGGTCCTACGAGCAGTACTTC. Amino acid sequence: CASSSRDRSYEQYF. The V call is TRBV5-6, the J call TRBJ2-7; 8 positions agree with TRBD1. The CDR3 loop spans 14 amino acids. The V segment lost 3 bases and the J segment 1 base; nucleotides outside the gene matches: 3. Per germline, CDR1 SGHDT and CDR2 YYEEEE.

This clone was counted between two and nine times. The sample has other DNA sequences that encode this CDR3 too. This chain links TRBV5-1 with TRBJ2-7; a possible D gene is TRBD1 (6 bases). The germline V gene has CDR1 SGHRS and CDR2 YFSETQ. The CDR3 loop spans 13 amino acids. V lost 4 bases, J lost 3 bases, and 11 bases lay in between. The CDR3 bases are TGCGCCAGCAGCCTAGACAGGAGCTACGAGCAGTACTTC. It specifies CASSLDRSYEQYF.

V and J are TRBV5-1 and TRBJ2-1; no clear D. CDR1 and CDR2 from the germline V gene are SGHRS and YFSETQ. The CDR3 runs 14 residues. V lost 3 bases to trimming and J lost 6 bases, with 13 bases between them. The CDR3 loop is CASSWTAPLNEQFF. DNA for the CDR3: TGCGCCAGCAGCTGGACCGCCCCCCTCAATGAGCAGTTCTTC. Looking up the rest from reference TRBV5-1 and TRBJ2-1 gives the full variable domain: KAGVTQTPRYLIKTRGQQVTLSCSPISGHRSVSWYQQTPGQGLQFLFEYFSETQRNKGNFPGRFSGRQFSNSRSEMNVSTLELGDSALYLCASSWTAPLNEQFFGPGTRLTVL.

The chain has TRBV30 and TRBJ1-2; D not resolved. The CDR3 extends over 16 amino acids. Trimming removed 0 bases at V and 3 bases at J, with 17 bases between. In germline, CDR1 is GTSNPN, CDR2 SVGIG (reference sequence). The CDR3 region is CAWSVGRASGDYGYTF. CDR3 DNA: TGTGCCTGGAGTGTAGGTCGGGCCTCAGGAGACTATGGCTACACCTTC.

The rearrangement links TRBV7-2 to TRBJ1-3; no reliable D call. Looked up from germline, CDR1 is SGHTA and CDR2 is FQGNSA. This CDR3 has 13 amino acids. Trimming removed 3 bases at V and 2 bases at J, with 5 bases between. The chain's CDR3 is CASSLGAGNTIYF. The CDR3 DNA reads TGTGCCAGCAGCTTGGGTGCTGGAAACACCATATATTTT.

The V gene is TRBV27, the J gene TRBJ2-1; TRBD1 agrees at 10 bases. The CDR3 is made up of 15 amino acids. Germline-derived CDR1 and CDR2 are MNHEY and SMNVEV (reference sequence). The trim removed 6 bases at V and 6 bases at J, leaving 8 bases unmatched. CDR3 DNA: TGTGCCAGCAGCTCTCGGGACAGGGGCTTCAATGAGCAGTTCTTC. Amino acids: CASSSRDRGFNEQFF.

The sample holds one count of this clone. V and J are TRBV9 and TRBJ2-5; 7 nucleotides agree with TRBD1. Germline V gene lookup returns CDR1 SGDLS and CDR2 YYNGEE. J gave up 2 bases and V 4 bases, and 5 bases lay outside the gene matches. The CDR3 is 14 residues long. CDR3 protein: CASSPGTAQETQYF. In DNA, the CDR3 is TGTGCCAGCAGCCCAGGGACAGCACAAGAGACCCAGTACTTC.

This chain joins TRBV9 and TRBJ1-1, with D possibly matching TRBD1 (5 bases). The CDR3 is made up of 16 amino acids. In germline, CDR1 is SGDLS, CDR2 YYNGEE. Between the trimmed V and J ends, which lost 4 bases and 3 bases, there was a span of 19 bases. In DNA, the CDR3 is TGTGCCAGCAGCCCCAGTGGTGCGGGGCGTCACACTGAAGCTTTCTTT. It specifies CASSPSGAGRHTEAFF. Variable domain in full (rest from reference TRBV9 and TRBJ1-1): DSGVTQTPKHLITATGQRVTLRCSPRSGDLSVYWYQQSLDQGLQFLIQYYNGEERAKGNILERFSAQQFPDLHSELNLSSLELGDSALYFCASSPSGAGRHTEAFFGQGTRLTVV.

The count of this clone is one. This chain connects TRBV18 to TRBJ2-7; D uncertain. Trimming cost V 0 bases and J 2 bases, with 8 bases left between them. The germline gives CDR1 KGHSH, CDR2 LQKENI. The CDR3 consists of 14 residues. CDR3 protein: CASSPPNRAYEQYF. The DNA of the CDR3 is TGTGCCAGCTCACCACCCAACAGAGCCTACGAGCAGTACTTC.

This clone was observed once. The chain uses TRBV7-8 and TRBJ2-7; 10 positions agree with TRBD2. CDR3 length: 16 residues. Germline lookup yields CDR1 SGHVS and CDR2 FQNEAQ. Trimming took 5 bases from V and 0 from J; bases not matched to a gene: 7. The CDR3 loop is CASSQPGLANSYEQYF. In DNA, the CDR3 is TGTGCCAGCAGCCAACCGGGACTAGCGAACTCCTACGAGCAGTACTTC.

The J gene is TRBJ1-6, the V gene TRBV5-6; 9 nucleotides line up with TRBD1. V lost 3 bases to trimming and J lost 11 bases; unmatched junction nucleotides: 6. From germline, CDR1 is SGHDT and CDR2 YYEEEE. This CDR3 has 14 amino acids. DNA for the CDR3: TGTGCCAGCAGCTCCGGGACAGGGAATCCACCCCTCCACTTT. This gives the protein CASSSGTGNPPLHF.

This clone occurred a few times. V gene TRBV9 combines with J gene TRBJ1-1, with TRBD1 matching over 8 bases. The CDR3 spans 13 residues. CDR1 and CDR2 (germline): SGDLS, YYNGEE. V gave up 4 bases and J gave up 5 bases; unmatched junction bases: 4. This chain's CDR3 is CASSPTGGTEAFF. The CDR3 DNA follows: TGTGCCAGCAGCCCAACAGGGGGAACTGAAGCTTTCTTT.

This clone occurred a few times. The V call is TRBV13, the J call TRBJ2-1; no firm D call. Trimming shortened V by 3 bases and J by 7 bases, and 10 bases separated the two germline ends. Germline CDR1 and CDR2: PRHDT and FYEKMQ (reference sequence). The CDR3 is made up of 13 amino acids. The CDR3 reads CASSFPVRNEQFF. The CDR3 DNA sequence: TGTGCCAGCAGCTTTCCGGTTAGAAATGAGCAGTTCTTC.

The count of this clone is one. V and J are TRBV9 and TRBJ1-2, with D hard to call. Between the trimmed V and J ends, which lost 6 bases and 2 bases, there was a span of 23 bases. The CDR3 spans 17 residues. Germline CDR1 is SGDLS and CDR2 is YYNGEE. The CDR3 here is CASTGSRDGKGNYGYTF. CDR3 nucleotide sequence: TGTGCCAGCACCGGGTCTCGTGACGGGAAAGGGAACTATGGCTACACCTTC.

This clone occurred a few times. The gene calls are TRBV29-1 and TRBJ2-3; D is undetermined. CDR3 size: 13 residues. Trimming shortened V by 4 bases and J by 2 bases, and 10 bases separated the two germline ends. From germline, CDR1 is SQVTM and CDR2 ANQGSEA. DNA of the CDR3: TGCAGCGTTGTAACGGCTGACACAGATACGCAGTATTTT. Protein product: CSVVTADTDTQYF.

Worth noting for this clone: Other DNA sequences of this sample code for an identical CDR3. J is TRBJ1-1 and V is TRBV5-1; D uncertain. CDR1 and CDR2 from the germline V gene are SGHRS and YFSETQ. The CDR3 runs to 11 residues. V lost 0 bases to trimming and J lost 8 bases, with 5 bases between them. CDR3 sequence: CASSLGREAFF. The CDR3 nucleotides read TGCGCCAGCAGCTTGGGGCGGGAAGCTTTCTTT.

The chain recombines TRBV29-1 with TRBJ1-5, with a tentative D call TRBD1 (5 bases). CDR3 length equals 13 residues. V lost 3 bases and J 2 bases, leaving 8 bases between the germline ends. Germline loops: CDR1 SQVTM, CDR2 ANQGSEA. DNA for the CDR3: TGCAGCGTTGACAGGGCCGGCAATCAGCCCCAGCATTTT. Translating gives CSVDRAGNQPQHF.

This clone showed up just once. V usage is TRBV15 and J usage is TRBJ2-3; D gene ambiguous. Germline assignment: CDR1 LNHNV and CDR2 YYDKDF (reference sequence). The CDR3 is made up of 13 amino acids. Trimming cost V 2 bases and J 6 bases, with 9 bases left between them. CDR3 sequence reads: CATSRLSMDTQYF. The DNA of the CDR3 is TGTGCCACCAGCAGACTTAGTATGGATACGCAGTATTTT.

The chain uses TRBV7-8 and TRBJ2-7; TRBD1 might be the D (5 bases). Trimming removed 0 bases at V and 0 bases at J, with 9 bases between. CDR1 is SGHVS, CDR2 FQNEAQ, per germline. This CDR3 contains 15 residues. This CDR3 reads CASSLASGLSYEQYF. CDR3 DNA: TGTGCCAGCAGCTTAGCGTCAGGGCTCTCCTACGAGCAGTACTTC. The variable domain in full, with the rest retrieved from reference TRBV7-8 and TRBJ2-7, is GAGVSQSPRYKVAKRGQDVALRCDPISGHVSLFWYQQALGQGPEFLTYFQNEAQLDKSGLPSDRFFAERPEGSVSTLKIQRTQQEDSAVYLCASSLASGLSYEQYFGPGTRLTVT.

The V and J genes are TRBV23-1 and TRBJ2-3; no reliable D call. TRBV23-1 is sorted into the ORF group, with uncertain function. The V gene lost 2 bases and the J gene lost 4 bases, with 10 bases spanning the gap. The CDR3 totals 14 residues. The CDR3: CASSQISAADTQYF. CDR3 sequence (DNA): TGCGCCAGCAGTCAAATTTCAGCAGCAGATACGCAGTATTTT.

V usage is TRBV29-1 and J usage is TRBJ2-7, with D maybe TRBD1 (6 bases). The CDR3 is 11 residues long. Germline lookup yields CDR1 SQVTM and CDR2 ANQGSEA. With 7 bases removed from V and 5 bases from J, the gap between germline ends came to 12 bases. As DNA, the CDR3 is TGCAGCGGGGCAGGGGTGAACGAGCAGTACTTC. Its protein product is CSGAGVNEQYF.

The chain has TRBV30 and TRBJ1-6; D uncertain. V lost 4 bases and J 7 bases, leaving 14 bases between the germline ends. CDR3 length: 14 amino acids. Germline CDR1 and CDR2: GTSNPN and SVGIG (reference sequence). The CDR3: CAWTLVTVNSPLHF. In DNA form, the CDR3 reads TGTGCCTGGACGCTGGTAACAGTAAATTCACCCCTCCACTTT.

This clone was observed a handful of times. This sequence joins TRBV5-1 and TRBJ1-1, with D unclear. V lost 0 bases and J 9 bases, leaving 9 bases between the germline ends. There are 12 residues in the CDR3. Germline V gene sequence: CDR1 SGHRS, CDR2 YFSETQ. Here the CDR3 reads CASSLDTSQAFF. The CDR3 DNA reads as TGCGCCAGCAGCTTGGATACATCCCAAGCTTTCTTT.

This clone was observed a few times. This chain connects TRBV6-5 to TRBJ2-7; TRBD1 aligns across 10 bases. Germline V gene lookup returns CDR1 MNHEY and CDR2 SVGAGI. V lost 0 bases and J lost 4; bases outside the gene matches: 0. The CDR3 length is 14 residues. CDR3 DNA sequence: TGTGCCAGCAGTTACTCGGACAGGGGGTACGAGCAGTACTTC. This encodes CASSYSDRGYEQYF.

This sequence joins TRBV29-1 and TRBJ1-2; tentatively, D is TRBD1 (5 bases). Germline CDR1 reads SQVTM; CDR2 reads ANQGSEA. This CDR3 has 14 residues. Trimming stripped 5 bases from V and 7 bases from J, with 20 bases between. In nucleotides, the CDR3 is TGCAGCGTTTCAGCGGTTGGGGGGATCGGTGGCTACACCTTC. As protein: CSVSAVGGIGGYTF.